This TCR beta chain was captured in a study of cytomegalovirus exposure and HLA in healthy donors. 13 Jbeta primers and 60 Vbeta primers were used for the PCR. Some clones are missing from TCRdb's copy, which holds only in-frame ones; the method was immunoSEQ multiplex PCR. In the table there are 120,000 to 150,000 clones, roughly 66% of which are singletons. The CDR3 extends over 15 amino acids. Between the trimmed V and J ends, which lost 6 bases and 4 bases, there was a span of 16 bases. Looked up from germline, CDR1 is ENHRY and CDR2 is SYGVKD. The V and J genes are TRBV10-3 and TRBJ2-1; possible D gene TRBD1, 5 bases. The sequencing sample was made of PBMCs. The sequence came from a woman aged 60-75 years in good health and CMV-seronegative. The CDR3 DNA reads as TGTGCCATCAGCTCCGACAGAGCCCCTTACAATGAGCAGTTCTTC. Translation: CAISSDRAPYNEQFF.